This is a list of T cell receptor beta chains from one sample in a study of human T cells and chemical hapten exposure. One entry per CDR3 protein, called by TCRdb with MiXCR from the RACE reads. The sample lists 65,000 to 85,000 distinct CDR3 sequences, roughly 12% seen once, with roughly 3.6% in the top ten. Sequenced here: whole blood, sampled in connection with sensitization to the hapten diphenylcyclopropenone (DPC). Receptors were obtained from a woman in her sixties with alopecia areata. Some clones in this sample may be carry-over from other donors' samples. The CDR3 runs from the conserved cysteine through the conserved F or W. The D gene is left open where the match is weak. Some rows have no size entry. The others give once, few or many, or a class for an expanded clone.

size: -; D: -; J: TRBJ1-5; V: TRBV15; DNA: TGTGCCACCAGCTGGGAACGGCAGAGCAATCAGCCCCAGCATTTT; CDR3: CATSWERQSNQPQHF
size: -; D: -; J: TRBJ2-1; V: TRBV12-3/TRBV12-4; DNA: TGTGCCAGCAGTCCTTTCGGGAATGAGCAGTTCTTC; CDR3: CASSPFGNEQFF
size: many; D: -; J: TRBJ2-2; V: TRBV10-1; DNA: TGCGCCAGCAGTGACAACAGGCCCACCGGGGAGCTGTTTTTT; CDR3: CASSDNRPTGELFF
size: many; D: TRBD1; J: TRBJ2-7; V: TRBV5-1; DNA: TGCGCCAGCAGCAGCGGACAGGGGGCCCACGAGCAGTACTTC; CDR3: CASSSGQGAHEQYF
size: few; D: TRBD1; J: TRBJ1-5; V: TRBV6-6; DNA: TGTGCCAGCAGTTCACAGGGGCCGCGTCAGCCCCAGCATTTT; CDR3: CASSSQGPRQPQHF
size: few; D: -; J: TRBJ1-2; V: TRBV18; DNA: TGTGCCAGCTCACCCCAGGGCCAGCAGGTCGGAGAATATGGCTACACCTTC; CDR3: CASSPQGQQVGEYGYTF
size: many; D: -; J: TRBJ1-2; V: TRBV19; DNA: TGTGCCAGTAGAACTCCTCCCTATGGCTACACCTTC; CDR3: CASRTPPYGYTF
size: many; D: TRBD1; J: TRBJ1-5; V: TRBV12-3/TRBV12-4; DNA: TGTGCCAGCAGACCCGGGACAGGGCATAATCAGCCCCAGCATTTT; CDR3: CASRPGTGHNQPQHF
size: many; D: -; J: TRBJ2-2; V: TRBV7-9; DNA: TGTGCCAGCAGCTCGCCCTCAGGTCGGGGGAACACCGGGGAGCTGTTTTTT; CDR3: CASSSPSGRGNTGELFF
size: many; D: -; J: TRBJ1-5; V: TRBV7-8; DNA: TGTGCCAGCAGCTTAAGCGACAGCCAGCCCCAGCATTTT; CDR3: CASSLSDSQPQHF
size: -; D: TRBD1; J: TRBJ1-5; V: TRBV29-1; DNA: TGCAGCGTGGGGACAGAGTATAGCAATCAGCCCCAGCATTTT; CDR3: CSVGTEYSNQPQHF
size: many; D: TRBD1; J: TRBJ1-6; V: TRBV3-1; DNA: TGTGCCAGCAGCCCCGGACAGGGGTCACCCCTCCACTTT; CDR3: CASSPGQGSPLHF
size: -; D: -; J: TRBJ2-4; V: TRBV18; DNA: TGTGCCAGCTCACCAAGGGAAGGATTACAGTACTTC; CDR3: CASSPREGLQYF
size: -; D: -; J: TRBJ1-4; V: TRBV27; DNA: TGTGCCAGCAGTTTATGGGGGGATGAAAAACTGTTTTTT; CDR3: CASSLWGDEKLFF
size: few; D: -; J: TRBJ1-1; V: TRBV6-6; DNA: TGTGCCAGCAGTTCACCTATTTTTACAGCTTTCTTT; CDR3: CASSSPIFTAFF
size: -; D: -; J: TRBJ2-3; V: TRBV5-1; DNA: TGCGCCAGCAGCTTGGCAGATCCCCGCACAGATACGCAGTATTTT; CDR3: CASSLADPRTDTQYF
size: few; D: -; J: TRBJ1-1; V: TRBV3-1; DNA: TGTGCCAGCAGCTCGGAAGGGGGTACTGAAGCTTTCTTT; CDR3: CASSSEGGTEAFF
size: many; D: TRBD2; J: TRBJ2-7; V: TRBV20-1; DNA: TGCAGTGCTAGTACCTCTAGCGGGGCACACTACGAGCAGTACTTC; CDR3: CSASTSSGAHYEQYF
size: few; D: -; J: TRBJ2-5; V: TRBV21-1; DNA: TGTGCCAGCAGCAAAGGTCTGCCGGGACAGGGCGCAGAGACCAAGTACTTC; CDR3: CASSKGLPGQGAETKYF
size: -; D: -; J: TRBJ1-1; V: TRBV11-2; DNA: TGTGCCAGCAGCTTAGACCCCGAAATGGGAGCTTTCTTT; CDR3: CASSLDPEMGAFF
size: -; D: -; J: TRBJ1-1; V: TRBV7-8; DNA: TGTGCCAGCAGCTTAGGTCGGGCACTGAACACTGAAGCTTTCTTT; CDR3: CASSLGRALNTEAFF
size: many; D: -; J: TRBJ2-4; V: TRBV13; DNA: TGTGCCAGCAGCCTACGACTGTCACCCAAAAACATTCAGTACTTC; CDR3: CASSLRLSPKNIQYF
size: -; D: -; J: TRBJ1-2; V: TRBV19; DNA: TGTGCCAGTAGTATATTCACGGACACCTATGGCTACACCTTC; CDR3: CASSIFTDTYGYTF
size: many; D: -; J: TRBJ2-3; V: TRBV29-1; DNA: TGCAGCGTTAGGGGCAGGAGCACAGATACGCAGTATTTT; CDR3: CSVRGRSTDTQYF
size: many; D: -; J: TRBJ2-3; V: TRBV19; DNA: TGTGCCAGTAGTAGGCCAGGGGTTTATCCAGATACGCAGTATTTT; CDR3: CASSRPGVYPDTQYF